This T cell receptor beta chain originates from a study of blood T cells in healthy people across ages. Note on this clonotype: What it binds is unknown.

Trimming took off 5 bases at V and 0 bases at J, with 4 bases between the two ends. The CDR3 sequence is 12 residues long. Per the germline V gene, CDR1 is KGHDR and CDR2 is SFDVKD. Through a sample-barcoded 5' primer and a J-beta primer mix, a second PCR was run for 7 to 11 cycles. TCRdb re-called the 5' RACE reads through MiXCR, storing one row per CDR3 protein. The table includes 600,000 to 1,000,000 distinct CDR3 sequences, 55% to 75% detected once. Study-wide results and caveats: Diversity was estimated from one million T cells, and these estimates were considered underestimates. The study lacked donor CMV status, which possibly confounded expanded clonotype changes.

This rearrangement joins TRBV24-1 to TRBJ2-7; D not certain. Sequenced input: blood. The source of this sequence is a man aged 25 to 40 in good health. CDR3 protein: CATSGASYEQYF. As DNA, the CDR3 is TGTGCCACCAGTGGGGCCTCCTACGAGCAGTACTTC.